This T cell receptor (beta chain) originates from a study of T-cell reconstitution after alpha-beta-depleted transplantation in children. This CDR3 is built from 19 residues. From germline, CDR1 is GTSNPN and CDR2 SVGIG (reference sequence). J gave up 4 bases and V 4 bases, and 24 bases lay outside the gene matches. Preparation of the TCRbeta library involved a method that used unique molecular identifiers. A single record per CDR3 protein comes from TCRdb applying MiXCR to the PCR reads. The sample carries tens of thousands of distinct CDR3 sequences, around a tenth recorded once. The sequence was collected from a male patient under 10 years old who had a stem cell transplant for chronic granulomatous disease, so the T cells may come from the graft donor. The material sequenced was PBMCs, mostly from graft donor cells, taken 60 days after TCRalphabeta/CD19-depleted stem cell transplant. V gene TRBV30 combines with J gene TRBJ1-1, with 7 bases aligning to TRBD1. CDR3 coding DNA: TGTGCCTGGACCCTCCCAGGGGGGGCCGCTGGACTCCTGGTCACTGAAGCTTTCTTT. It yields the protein CAWTLPGGAAGLLVTEAFF.